This entry lists 9 T cell receptor beta chains sequenced from one sample in a study of cytomegalovirus exposure and HLA in healthy donors. In the PCR, 60 Vbeta and 13 Jbeta primers were used. TCRdb keeps only in-frame clones here, not all; method: immunoSEQ multiplex PCR. The sample comprises nearly 95,000 clones, roughly 69% of which are singletons, and around 6.3% rests with the top ten. Sequencing was performed on PBMCs. Receptors originate from a woman aged 25-40 years in good health and CMV-seronegative.

Written as DNA, the CDR3 is TGTGCCAGCAGTTACCAAGCCGGGACAGCCTACGAGCAGTACTTC. Its translation: CASSYQAGTAYEQYF. The rearrangement joins TRBV6-5 to TRBJ2-7; 7 bases agree with TRBD1. Germline V gene sequence: CDR1 MNHEY, CDR2 SVGAGI. This CDR3 comprises 15 residues. The J segment lost 2 bases and the V segment lost 2 bases, leaving 6 bases of the junction unmatched.

The chain is built from TRBV27 and TRBJ2-1, with 9 bases that match TRBD2. The germline gives CDR1 MNHEY, CDR2 SMNVEV (reference sequence). V was clipped by 5 bases and J by 7 bases; unmatched bases: 6. This CDR3 has 14 residues. In DNA form, the CDR3 reads TGTGCCAGCAGTCCTGGACTAGCGACTAATGAGCAGTTCTTC. Its protein product is CASSPGLATNEQFF.

CDR3: CAIRDREAETQYF. DNA of the CDR3: TGTGCCATCAGGGACAGGGAAGCAGAGACCCAGTACTTC. This chain connects TRBV10-3 to TRBJ2-5; 8 bases line up with TRBD1. Germline CDR1 is ENHRY and CDR2 is SYGVKD. The V gene end was trimmed by 6 bases and the J gene end by 4 bases; junction bases not matched to a gene: 4. The CDR3 consists of 13 residues.

The chain is built from TRBV4-2 and TRBJ2-5; D might be TRBD1 (8 bases). The DNA end is more similar to TRBJ2-7, so the J call may be wrong. The CDR3 is made up of 17 amino acids. Per germline, CDR1 LGHNA and CDR2 YNFKEQ. The CDR3 spells CASSQDRAGDRTYEQYF. In DNA, the CDR3 is TGTGCCAGCAGCCAAGACCGGGCGGGGGACAGGACCTACGAGCAGTACTTC.

The genes are TRBV5-1 and TRBJ1-4, with D possibly matching TRBD1 (5 bases). With 1 base removed from V and 6 bases from J, the gap between germline ends came to 10 bases. The germline gives CDR1 SGHRS, CDR2 YFSETQ. The CDR3 has 14 amino acids. This CDR3 reads CASSLTGQDEKLFF. The CDR3 DNA reads as TGCGCCAGCAGCTTGACAGGTCAAGATGAAAAACTGTTTTTT.

This clone was recorded a few times. The chain recombines TRBV6-4 with TRBJ2-1; 9 nucleotides align to TRBD2. In germline, CDR1 is MRHNA, CDR2 SNTAGT. Trimming took 4 bases from V and 6 from J; bases not matched to a gene: 7. This CDR3 spans 15 amino acids. The CDR3 spells CASSVQRGEANEQFF. CDR3 nucleotide sequence: TGTGCCAGCAGTGTCCAGCGGGGGGAAGCCAATGAGCAGTTCTTC.

This clone was observed a few times. The chain recombines TRBV19 with TRBJ2-7, with D perhaps matching TRBD2 (5 bases). The V and J ends lost 5 bases and 2 bases respectively, with 19 bases between them. Per germline, CDR1 LNHDA and CDR2 SQIVND (reference sequence). The CDR3 contains 16 residues. The CDR3 sequence is CASSSMTGSAPYEQYF. The CDR3 DNA reads as TGTGCCAGTAGTTCCATGACGGGGTCCGCCCCCTACGAGCAGTACTTC.

The chain couples TRBV28 to TRBJ2-7; TRBD1 aligns across 9 bases. The CDR3 is 16 amino acids. Germline V CDR1 and CDR2: MDHEN, SYDVKM. Trimming cost V 6 bases and J 3 bases; bases outside gene matches: 12. CDR3 nucleotide sequence: TGTGCCAGCAGGGGAGCGATCGGGACAGGGATCTACGAGCAGTACTTC. The encoded protein is CASRGAIGTGIYEQYF.

The chain has TRBV4-3 and TRBJ2-1; TRBD2 matches 11 bases. The ends lost 4 bases at V and 7 bases at J; junction bases unmatched: 6. This CDR3 comprises 15 residues. Germline-derived CDR1 and CDR2 are LGHNA and YSLEER. The CDR3 sequence: CASSRSGRAGNEQFF. In DNA form, the CDR3 reads TGCGCCAGCAGCCGTAGCGGGAGGGCCGGAAATGAGCAGTTCTTC.